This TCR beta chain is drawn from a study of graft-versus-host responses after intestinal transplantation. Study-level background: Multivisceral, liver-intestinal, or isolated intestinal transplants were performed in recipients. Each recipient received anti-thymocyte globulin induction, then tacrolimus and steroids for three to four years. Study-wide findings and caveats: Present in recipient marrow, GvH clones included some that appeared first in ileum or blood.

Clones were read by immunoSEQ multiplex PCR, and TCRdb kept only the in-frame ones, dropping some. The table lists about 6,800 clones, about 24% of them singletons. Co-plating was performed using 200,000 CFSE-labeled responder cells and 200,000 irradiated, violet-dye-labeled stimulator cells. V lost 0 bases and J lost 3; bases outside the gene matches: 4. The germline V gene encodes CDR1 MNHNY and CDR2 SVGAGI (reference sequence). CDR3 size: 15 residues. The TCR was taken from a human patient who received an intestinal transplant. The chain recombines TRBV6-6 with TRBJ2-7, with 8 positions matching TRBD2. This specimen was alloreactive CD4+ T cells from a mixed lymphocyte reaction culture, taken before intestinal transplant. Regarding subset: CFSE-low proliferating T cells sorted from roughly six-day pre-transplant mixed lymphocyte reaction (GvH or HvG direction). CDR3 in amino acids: CASSYSLAGIYEQYF. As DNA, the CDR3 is TGTGCCAGCAGTTACTCGTTAGCGGGGATCTACGAGCAGTACTTC.